The present T cell receptor (beta chain) was sequenced within a study of regulatory T cells in long-lasting Graves disease. Time point noted: newly diagnosed GD, antithyroid drugs for less than 3 months. PBMC-derived RNA was used for the TCR library. The CDR3 loop spans 18 amino acids. Germline CDR1 reads MNHEY; CDR2 reads SVGEGT. Trimming cost V 3 bases and J 13 bases; bases outside gene matches: 22. HTBI primers from iRepertoire and Arm-PCR of CDR3 regions yielded the TCR beta libraries. TCRdb independently ran MiXCR on the multiplex PCR reads; one entry per CDR3 protein. The table records some 250,000 distinct CDR3 sequences, around 20% of them present only once. This clonotype was found a few times.

The V and J genes are TRBV6-2 or TRBV6-3 and TRBJ2-1; 9 bases match TRBD2. The sequence derives from a female donor with Graves disease. The sample was peripheral blood mononuclear cells (PBMCs), taken at new diagnosis, from a patient treated with antithyroid drugs. The CDR3 reads CASSYSASGKSTDRIQFF. The DNA for the CDR3 is TGTGCCAGCAGTTATAGTGCTAGCGGGAAATCCACCGATCGAATACAGTTCTTC.